This TCR beta chain was documented in a study of blood T cell repertoires in COVID-19. On the study more broadly: T cells, B-cell-depleted T cells, or PBMCs supplied cDNA or gDNA.

Source study methods: It was from reference gene primer amplification that nucleated cell counts were estimated. Libraries were prepared by immunoSEQ multiplex PCR; TCRdb keeps only in-frame clonotypes and omits some of them. That table is the source of V, J and clone size, and D and trimming were worked out from the DNA. Here the sample spans about 400,000 clones, roughly 86% being singletons. Trimming took 4 bases from V and 2 from J; bases not matched to a gene: 3. Germline values: CDR1 MGHRA, CDR2 YSYEKL. CDR3 length equals 15 residues. Those enrolled, adults aged roughly 18 to 90 years, came from some 23 US areas.

The sequenced material came from PBMCs or T cells enriched from blood (not recorded which). The V gene is TRBV4-1, the J gene TRBJ2-7, with 12 bases identical to TRBD2. The clonotype was recovered from a man between 40 and 49 years old in a cohort exposed to, infected with or recovered from COVID-19 (not recorded which). CDR3 nucleotide sequence: TGCGCCAGCAGCCCCGGACTAGCGGGAACCTACGAGCAGTACTTC. Its translation is CASSPGLAGTYEQYF.